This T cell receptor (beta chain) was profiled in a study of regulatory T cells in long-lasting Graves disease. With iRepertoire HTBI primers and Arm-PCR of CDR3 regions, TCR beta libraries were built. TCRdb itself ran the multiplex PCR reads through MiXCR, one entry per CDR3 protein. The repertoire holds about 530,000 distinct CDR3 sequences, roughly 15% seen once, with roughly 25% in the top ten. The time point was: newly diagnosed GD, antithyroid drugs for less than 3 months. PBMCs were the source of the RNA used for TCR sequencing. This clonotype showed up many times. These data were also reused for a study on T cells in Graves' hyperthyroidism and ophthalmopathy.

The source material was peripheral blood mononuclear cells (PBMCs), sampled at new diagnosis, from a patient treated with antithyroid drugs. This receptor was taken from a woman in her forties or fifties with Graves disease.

The CDR3 DNA follows: TGTGCCAGCAGCTCTTGGACAGCTACGAACACCGGGGAGCTGTTTTTT. Translation gives CASSSWTATNTGELFF. The chain employs TRBV11-3 and TRBJ2-2; the D gene is possibly TRBD1 (6 bases). The V gene lost 4 bases and the J gene lost 0 bases, with 12 bases spanning the gap. Germline lookup yields CDR1 SGHNT and CDR2 YENEEA. The CDR3 is made up of 16 amino acids.